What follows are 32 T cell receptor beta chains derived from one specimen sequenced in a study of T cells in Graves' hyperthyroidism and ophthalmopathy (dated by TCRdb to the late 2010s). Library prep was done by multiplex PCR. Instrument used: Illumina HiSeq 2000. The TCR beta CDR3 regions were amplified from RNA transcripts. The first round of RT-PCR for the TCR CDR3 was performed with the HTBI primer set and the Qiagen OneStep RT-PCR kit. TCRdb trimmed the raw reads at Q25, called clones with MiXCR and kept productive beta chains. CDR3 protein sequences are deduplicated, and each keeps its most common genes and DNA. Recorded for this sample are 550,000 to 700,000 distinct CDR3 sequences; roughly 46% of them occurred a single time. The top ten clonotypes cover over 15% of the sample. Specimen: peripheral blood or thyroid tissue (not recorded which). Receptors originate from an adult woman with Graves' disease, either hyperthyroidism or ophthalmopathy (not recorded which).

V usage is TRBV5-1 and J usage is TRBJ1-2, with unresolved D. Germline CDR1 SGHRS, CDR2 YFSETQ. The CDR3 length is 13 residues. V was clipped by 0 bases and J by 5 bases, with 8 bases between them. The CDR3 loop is CASSLGLGYGYTF. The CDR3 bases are TGCGCCAGCAGCTTGGGATTGGGGTATGGCTACACCTTC.

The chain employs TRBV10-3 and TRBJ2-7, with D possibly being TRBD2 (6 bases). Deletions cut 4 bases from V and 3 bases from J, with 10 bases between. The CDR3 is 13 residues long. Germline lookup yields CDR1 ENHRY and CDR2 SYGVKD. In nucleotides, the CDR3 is TGTGCCATCAGTGGGGGGGATTTCTACGAGCAGTACTTC. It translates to CAISGGDFYEQYF.

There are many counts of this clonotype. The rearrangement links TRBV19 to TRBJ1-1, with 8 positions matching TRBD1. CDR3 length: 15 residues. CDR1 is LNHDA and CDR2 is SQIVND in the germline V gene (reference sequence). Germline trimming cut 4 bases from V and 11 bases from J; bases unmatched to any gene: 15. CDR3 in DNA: TGTGCCAGTAGTACCTCGGACAGGGCTCCTGAGTCGGCTTTCTTT. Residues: CASSTSDRAPESAFF.

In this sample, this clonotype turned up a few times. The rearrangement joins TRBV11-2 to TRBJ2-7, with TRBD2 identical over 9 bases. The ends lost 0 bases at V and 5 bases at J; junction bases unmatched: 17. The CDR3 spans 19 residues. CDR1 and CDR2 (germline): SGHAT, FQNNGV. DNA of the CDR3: TGTGCCAGCAGCTTAGATCCGACCTTTAGCGGGAGCCCCTACAACGAGCAGTACTTC. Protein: CASSLDPTFSGSPYNEQYF.

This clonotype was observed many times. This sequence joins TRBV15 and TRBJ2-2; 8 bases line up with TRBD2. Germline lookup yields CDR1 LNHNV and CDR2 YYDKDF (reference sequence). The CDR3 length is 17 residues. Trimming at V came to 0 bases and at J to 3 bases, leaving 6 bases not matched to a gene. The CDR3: CATSRDLSGGYTGELFF. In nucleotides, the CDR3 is TGTGCCACCAGCAGAGATCTGAGCGGGGGTTACACCGGGGAGCTGTTTTTT.

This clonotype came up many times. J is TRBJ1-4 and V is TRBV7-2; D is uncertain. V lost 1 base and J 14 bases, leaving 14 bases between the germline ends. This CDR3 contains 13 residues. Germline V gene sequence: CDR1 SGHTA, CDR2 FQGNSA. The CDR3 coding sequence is TGTGCCAGCAGCTTAGTGTTCCGCCAAGAGCTGTTTTTT. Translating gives CASSLVFRQELFF.

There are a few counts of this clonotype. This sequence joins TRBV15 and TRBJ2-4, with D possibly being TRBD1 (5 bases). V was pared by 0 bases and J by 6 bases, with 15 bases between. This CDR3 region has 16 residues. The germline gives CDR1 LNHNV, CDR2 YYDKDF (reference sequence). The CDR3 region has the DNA TGTGCCACCAGCAGAGATGCAGGGTCCGACATAAACATTCAGTACTTC. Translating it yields CATSRDAGSDINIQYF.

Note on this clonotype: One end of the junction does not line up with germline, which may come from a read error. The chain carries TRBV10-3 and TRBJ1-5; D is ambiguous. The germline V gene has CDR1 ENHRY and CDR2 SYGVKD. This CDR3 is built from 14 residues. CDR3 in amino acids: CAISGDGSNQPEHF. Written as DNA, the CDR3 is TGTGCCATCAGTGGAGACGGGTCCAATCAGCCCGAGCATTTT.

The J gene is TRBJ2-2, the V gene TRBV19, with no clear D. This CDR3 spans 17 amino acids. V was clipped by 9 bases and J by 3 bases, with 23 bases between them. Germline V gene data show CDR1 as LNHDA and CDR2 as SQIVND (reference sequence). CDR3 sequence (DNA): TGTGCCAGCAGCATTACCGACTGGGCCGGTGACACCGGGGAGCTGTTTTTT. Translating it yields CASSITDWAGDTGELFF.

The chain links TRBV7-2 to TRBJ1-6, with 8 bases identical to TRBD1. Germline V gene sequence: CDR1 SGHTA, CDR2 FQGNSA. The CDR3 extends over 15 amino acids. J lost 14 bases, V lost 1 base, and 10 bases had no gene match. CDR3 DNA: TGTGCCAGCAGCTTAGACAGGGGGACCTCCATGGCCCTCCACTTT. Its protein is CASSLDRGTSMALHF. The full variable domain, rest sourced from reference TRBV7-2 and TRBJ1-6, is GAGVSQSPSNKVTEKGKDVELRCDPISGHTALYWYRQSLGQGLEFLIYFQGNSAPDKSGLPSDRFSAERTGGSVSTLTIQRTQQEDSAVYLCASSLDRGTSMALHFGNGTRLTVT.

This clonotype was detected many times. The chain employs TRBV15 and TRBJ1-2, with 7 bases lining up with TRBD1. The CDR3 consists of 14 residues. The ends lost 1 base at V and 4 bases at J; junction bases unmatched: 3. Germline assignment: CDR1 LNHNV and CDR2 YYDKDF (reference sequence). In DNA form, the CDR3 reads TGTGCCACCAGCAGAGTAGGGGGCGGCTATGGCTACACCTTC. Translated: CATSRVGGGYGYTF.

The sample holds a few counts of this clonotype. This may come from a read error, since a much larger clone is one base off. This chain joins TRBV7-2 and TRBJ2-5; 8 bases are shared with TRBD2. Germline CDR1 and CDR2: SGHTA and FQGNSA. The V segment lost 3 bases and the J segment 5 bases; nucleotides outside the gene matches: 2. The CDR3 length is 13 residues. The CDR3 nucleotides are TGTGCCAGCAGCTTTGGCGGGAGGGAGACCCAGTACTTC. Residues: CASSFGGRETQYF. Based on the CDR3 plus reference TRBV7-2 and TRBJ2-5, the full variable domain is GAGVSQSPSNKVTEKGKDVELRCDPISGHTALYWYRQSLGQGLEFLIYFQGNSAPDKSGLPSDRFSAERTGGSVSTLTIQRTQQEDSAVYLCASSFGGRETQYFGPGTRLLVL.

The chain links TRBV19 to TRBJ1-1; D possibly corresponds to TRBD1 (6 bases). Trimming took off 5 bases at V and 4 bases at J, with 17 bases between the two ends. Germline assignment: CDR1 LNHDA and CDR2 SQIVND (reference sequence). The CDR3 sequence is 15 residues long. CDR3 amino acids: CASSQDGGRITEAFF. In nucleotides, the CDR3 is TGTGCCAGTAGTCAAGATGGGGGGCGTATCACTGAAGCTTTCTTT. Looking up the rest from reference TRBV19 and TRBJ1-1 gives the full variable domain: DGGITQSPKYLFRKEGQNVTLSCEQNLNHDAMYWYRQDPGQGLRLIYYSQIVNDFQKGDIAEGYSVSREKKESFPLTVTSAQKNPTAFYLCASSQDGGRITEAFFGQGTRLTVV.

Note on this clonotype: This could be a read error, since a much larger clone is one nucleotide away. The CDR3 reads CSARGTVYPDWTQYF. CDR3 sequence (DNA): TGCAGTGCTAGAGGGACCGTTTACCCGGATTGGACCCAGTACTTC. J is TRBJ2-5 and V is TRBV20-1; D remains ambiguous. V was trimmed by 1 base and J by 7 bases, leaving 19 bases between them. The CDR3 spans 15 residues. The germline V gene encodes CDR1 DFQATT and CDR2 SNEGSKA (reference sequence).

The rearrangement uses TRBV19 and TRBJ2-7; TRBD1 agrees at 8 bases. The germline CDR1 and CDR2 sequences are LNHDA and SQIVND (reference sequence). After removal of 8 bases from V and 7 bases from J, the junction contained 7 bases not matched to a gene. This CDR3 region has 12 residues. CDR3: CASGQGSGEQYF. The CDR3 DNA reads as TGTGCCAGTGGACAGGGCTCGGGGGAGCAGTACTTC.

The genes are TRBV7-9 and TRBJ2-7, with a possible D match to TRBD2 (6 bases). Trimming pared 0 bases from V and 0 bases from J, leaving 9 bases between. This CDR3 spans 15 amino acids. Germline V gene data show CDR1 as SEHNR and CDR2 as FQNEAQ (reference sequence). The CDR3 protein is CASSLAHGSSYEQYF. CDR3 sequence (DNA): TGTGCCAGCAGCTTAGCACACGGGAGCTCCTACGAGCAGTACTTC.

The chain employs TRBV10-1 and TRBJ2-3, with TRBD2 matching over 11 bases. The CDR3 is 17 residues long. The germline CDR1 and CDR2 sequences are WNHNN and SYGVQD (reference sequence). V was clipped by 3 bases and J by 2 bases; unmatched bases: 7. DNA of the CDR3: TGCGCCAGCAGTGACCCTGGACTAGCGGGTAACACAGATACGCAGTATTTT. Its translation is CASSDPGLAGNTDTQYF.

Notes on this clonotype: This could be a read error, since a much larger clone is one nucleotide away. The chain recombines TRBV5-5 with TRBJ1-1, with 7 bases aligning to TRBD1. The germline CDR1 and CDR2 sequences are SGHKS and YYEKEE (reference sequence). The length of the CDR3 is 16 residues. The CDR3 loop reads CASIKEGTGVGTEASF. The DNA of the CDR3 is TGTGCCAGCATAAAGGAGGGAACAGGGGTCGGCACTGAAGCTTCCTTT.

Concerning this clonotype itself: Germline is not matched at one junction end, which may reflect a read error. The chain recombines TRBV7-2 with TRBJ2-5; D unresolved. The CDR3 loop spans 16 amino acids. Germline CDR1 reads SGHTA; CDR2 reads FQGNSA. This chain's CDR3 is CASSRRATNQVETQYF. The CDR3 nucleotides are TGCGCCAGCAGCCGAAGAGCGACAAACCAAGTTGAGACCCAGTACTTC.

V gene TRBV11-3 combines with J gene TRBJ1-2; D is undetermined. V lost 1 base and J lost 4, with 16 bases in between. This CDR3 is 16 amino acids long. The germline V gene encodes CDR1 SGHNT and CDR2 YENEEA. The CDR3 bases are TGTGCCAGCAGCTTAGGGACCTACTCACTTATCTATGGCTACACCTTC. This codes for CASSLGTYSLIYGYTF.

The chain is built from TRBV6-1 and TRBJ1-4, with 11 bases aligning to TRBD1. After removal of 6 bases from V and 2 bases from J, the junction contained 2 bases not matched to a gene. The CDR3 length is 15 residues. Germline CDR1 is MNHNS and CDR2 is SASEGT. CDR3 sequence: CASRGTGGTNEKLFF. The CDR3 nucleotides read TGTGCCAGCAGAGGGACAGGGGGTACTAATGAAAAACTGTTTTTT.

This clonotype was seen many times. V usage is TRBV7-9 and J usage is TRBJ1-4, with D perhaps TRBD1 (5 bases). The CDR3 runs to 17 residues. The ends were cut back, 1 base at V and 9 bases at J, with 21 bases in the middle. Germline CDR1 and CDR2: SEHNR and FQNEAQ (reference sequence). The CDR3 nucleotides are TGTGCCAGCAGCTTAGACCTCCGGGGACCGGACGTAAAAAAACTGTTTTTT. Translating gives CASSLDLRGPDVKKLFF.

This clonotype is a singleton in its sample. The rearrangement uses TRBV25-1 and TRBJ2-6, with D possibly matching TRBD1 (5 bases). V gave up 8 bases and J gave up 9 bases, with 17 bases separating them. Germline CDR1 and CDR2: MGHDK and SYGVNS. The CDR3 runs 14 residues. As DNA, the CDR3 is TGTGCCAGCCGCAGGGTGGTAGGAGTCAACGTCCTGACTTTC. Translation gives CASRRVVGVNVLTF.

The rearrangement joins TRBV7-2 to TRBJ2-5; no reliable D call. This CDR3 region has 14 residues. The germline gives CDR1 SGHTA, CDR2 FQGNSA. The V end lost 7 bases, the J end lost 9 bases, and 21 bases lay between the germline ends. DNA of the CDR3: TGTGCCAGCAACTTGCGATTTGGAAATCAGCCCCAGTACTTC. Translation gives CASNLRFGNQPQYF.

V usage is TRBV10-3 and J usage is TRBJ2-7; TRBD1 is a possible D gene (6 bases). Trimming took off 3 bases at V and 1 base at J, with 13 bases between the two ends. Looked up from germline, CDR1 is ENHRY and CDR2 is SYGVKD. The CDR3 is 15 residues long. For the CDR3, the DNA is TGTGCCATCAGTGAAGAACAGGGATATTCCTACGAGCAGTACTTC. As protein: CAISEEQGYSYEQYF.

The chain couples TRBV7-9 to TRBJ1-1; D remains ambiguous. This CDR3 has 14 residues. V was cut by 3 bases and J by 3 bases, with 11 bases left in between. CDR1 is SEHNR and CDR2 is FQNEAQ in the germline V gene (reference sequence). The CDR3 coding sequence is TGTGCCAGCAGCTTCGGAGGCCGATACACTGAAGCTTTCTTT. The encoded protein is CASSFGGRYTEAFF.

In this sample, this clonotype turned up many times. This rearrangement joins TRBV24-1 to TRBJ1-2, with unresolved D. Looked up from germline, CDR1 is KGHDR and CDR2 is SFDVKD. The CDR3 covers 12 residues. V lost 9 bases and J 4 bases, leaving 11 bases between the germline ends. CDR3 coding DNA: TGTGCCACCTCCGATCTACTCTATGGCTACACCTTC. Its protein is CATSDLLYGYTF.

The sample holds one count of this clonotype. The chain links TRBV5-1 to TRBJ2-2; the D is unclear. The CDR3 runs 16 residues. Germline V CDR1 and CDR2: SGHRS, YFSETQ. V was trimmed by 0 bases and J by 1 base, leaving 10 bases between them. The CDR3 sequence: CASSLGTYGNTGELFF. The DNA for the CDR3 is TGCGCCAGCAGCTTGGGAACCTACGGGAACACCGGGGAGCTGTTTTTT. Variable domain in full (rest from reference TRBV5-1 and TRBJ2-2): KAGVTQTPRYLIKTRGQQVTLSCSPISGHRSVSWYQQTPGQGLQFLFEYFSETQRNKGNFPGRFSGRQFSNSRSEMNVSTLELGDSALYLCASSLGTYGNTGELFFGEGSRLTVL.

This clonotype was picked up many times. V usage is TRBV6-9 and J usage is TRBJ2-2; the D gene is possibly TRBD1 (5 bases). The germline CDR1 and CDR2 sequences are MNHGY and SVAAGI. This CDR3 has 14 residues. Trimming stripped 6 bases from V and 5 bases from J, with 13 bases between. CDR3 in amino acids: CASRHRQLTGELFF. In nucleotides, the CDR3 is TGTGCCAGCAGACACCGACAGTTAACCGGGGAGCTGTTTTTT.

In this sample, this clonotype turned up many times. The CDR3 loop is CASTAGPSDQPQHF. CDR3 in DNA: TGTGCCAGCACGGCCGGCCCTTCGGATCAGCCCCAGCATTTT. V is TRBV25-1 and J is TRBJ1-5; D gene uncertain. Germline assignment: CDR1 MGHDK and CDR2 SYGVNS. V dropped 7 bases and J dropped 5 bases, with 15 bases sitting between them. The CDR3 sequence is 14 residues long.

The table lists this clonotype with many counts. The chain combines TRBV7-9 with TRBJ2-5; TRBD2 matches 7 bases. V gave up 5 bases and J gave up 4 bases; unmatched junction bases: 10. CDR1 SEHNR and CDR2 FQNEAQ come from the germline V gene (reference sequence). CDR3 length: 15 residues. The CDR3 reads CASSNREAGSETQYF. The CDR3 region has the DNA TGTGCCAGCAGCAACCGGGAGGCGGGGTCAGAGACCCAGTACTTC.

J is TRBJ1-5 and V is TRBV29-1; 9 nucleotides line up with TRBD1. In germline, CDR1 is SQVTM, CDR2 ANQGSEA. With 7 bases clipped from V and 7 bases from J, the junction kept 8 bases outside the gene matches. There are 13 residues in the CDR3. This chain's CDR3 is CSALQGAGQPQHF. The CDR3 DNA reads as TGCAGCGCCTTACAGGGGGCCGGCCAGCCCCAGCATTTT.